Listed here are 16 T cell receptor beta chains from one sample, sequenced in a study of blood T cells in healthy people across ages. Through a sample-barcoded 5' primer and a J-beta primer mix, a second PCR was run for about 6 to 11 cycles. TCRdb called the 5' RACE reads again in MiXCR, with one record for every CDR3 protein. Of roughly 800,000 distinct CDR3 sequences listed, 58% were seen once; the top ten hold approximately 20%. The specimen sequenced was blood. The origin of the receptors is a man aged 30 to 39 in good health.

V is TRBV20-1 and J is TRBJ1-5, with D hard to call. V shed 3 bases and J shed 2 bases, with 11 bases lying between them. CDR3 size: 14 residues. Germline assignment: CDR1 DFQATT and CDR2 SNEGSKA (reference sequence). For the CDR3, the DNA is TGCAGTGCTAGGTGGGGATCTGGCAATCAGCCCCAGCATTTT. This encodes CSARWGSGNQPQHF.

The chain has TRBV11-2 and TRBJ2-1; D remains ambiguous. The CDR3 spans 13 residues. Germline V gene sequence: CDR1 SGHAT, CDR2 FQNNGV. With 2 bases removed from V and 6 bases from J, the gap between germline ends came to 8 bases. The CDR3 spells CASSLTAINEQFF. In DNA, the CDR3 is TGTGCCAGCAGCTTAACCGCAATCAATGAGCAGTTCTTC.

CDR3 DNA: TGTGCCAGCAGTGAATCCTACCTGCCCGAAAAACTGTTTTTT. Translating gives CASSESYLPEKLFF. The rearrangement links TRBV25-1 to TRBJ1-4; the D is unclear. This CDR3 spans 14 amino acids. The V and J ends lost 1 base and 8 bases respectively, with 11 bases between them. Germline CDR1 reads MGHDK; CDR2 reads SYGVNS.

This clonotype was observed a few times. The rearrangement joins TRBV20-1 to TRBJ2-5; D is unresolved. The CDR3 totals 14 residues. CDR1 and CDR2 (germline): DFQATT, SNEGSKA (reference sequence). V lost 4 bases to trimming and J lost 5 bases, with 17 bases between them. The CDR3 region has the DNA TGCAGTGCTATGCTTGAAGGTAGATCCGAGACCCAGTACTTC. Its translation: CSAMLEGRSETQYF.

This clonotype was found a few times. This chain uses TRBV2 with TRBJ1-2, with D perhaps TRBD1 (5 bases). Trimming stripped 6 bases from V and 2 bases from J, with 13 bases between. CDR3 length: 14 amino acids. Germline V CDR1 and CDR2: SNHLY, FYNNEI. This CDR3 reads CASRAPGGNYGYTF. CDR3 nucleotides: TGTGCCAGCAGAGCCCCCGGGGGGAACTATGGCTACACCTTC.

Only a few counts were recorded for this clonotype. The V gene is TRBV20-1, the J gene TRBJ2-1, with 12 bases identical to TRBD2. Germline lookup yields CDR1 DFQATT and CDR2 SNEGSKA (reference sequence). The CDR3 runs 15 residues. The V and J ends lost 6 bases and 9 bases, in that order; junction bases with no gene match: 12. CDR3 sequence: CSAIPSSGRESEQFF. The CDR3 DNA follows: TGCAGTGCCATCCCCTCTAGCGGGAGGGAGAGTGAGCAGTTCTTC.

This clonotype has just a few counts. The chain joins TRBV12-5 to TRBJ2-7; no definite D call. V was trimmed by 1 base and J by 0 bases, leaving 13 bases between them. This CDR3 has 16 amino acids. The germline gives CDR1 LGHNT, CDR2 FRNRAP. CDR3 DNA sequence: TGTGCTAGTGGTTTGGGCCAACAGTGGAGCTCCTACGAGCAGTACTTC. Residues: CASGLGQQWSSYEQYF.

This chain uses TRBV20-1 with TRBJ2-7; TRBD2 matches at 11 bases. The V segment lost 1 base and the J segment 0 bases; nucleotides outside the gene matches: 8. CDR1 and CDR2 from the germline V gene are DFQATT and SNEGSKA (reference sequence). The CDR3 sequence is 17 residues long. As DNA, the CDR3 is TGCAGTGCTAGAGTACTAGCGGGAGTCCCAAACTCCTACGAGCAGTACTTC. Encoded protein: CSARVLAGVPNSYEQYF.

About this clonotype: An end of the junction differs from the germline gene, which may be a read error. The rearrangement joins TRBV29-1 to TRBJ1-2; weak D call: TRBD1 (6 bases). Germline CDR1 SQVTM, CDR2 ANQGSEA. CDR3 size: 17 residues. The DNA of the CDR3 is TGCAGCGTTGAACGGTGGGGACAAGGCCGAGCTAACTATGGCTGCACCTTC. Residues: CSVERWGQGRANYGCTF.

The V gene is TRBV6-1, the J gene TRBJ2-5, with a possible D match to TRBD2 (5 bases). V gave up 3 bases and J gave up 5 bases, with 13 bases separating them. The germline V gene encodes CDR1 MNHNS and CDR2 SASEGT. CDR3 size: 14 residues. CDR3 residues: CASSDGLRGETQYF. The CDR3 DNA is TGTGCCAGCAGTGACGGACTTCGCGGGGAGACCCAGTACTTC.

The CDR3 coding sequence is TGCAGTGCACCGGACAGGAAGAACCCCTACGAGCAGTACTTC. This codes for CSAPDRKNPYEQYF. The chain joins TRBV20-1 to TRBJ2-7, with 7 bases aligning to TRBD1. This CDR3 has 14 residues. The V gene's germline CDR1 is DFQATT and CDR2 SNEGSKA (reference sequence). V was pared by 6 bases and J by 2 bases, with 10 bases of the junction left unmatched.

The J gene is TRBJ2-1, the V gene TRBV6-2 or TRBV6-3; 11 bases are a match to TRBD2. Trimming at V came to 6 bases and at J to 14 bases, leaving 6 bases not matched to a gene. Germline lookup yields CDR1 MNHEY and CDR2 SVGEGT. The CDR3 has 12 residues. CDR3 coding DNA: TGTGCCAGCAGCCAACTAGCGGGGGCGAAGTTCTTC. Residues: CASSQLAGAKFF.

The CDR3 reads CASGLGQAGAYEKLFF. As DNA, the CDR3 is TGTGCTAGTGGTCTTGGACAGGCGGGAGCTTACGAAAAACTGTTTTTT. V usage is TRBV12-5 and J usage is TRBJ1-4; TRBD1 agrees at 7 bases. There are 16 residues in the CDR3. Germline-derived CDR1 and CDR2 are LGHNT and FRNRAP. V lost 5 bases to trimming and J lost 8 bases; unmatched junction nucleotides: 14.

The rearrangement joins TRBV28 to TRBJ2-1, with D perhaps TRBD2 (8 bases). The germline V and J ends were trimmed by 4 bases and 3 bases, with 13 bases remaining between them. This CDR3 spans 15 amino acids. Germline CDR1 is MDHEN and CDR2 is SYDVKM. CDR3 sequence: CASSSGGGGYNEQFF. For the CDR3, the DNA is TGTGCCAGCAGTTCGGGAGGGGGCGGCTACAATGAGCAGTTCTTC. Using reference TRBV28 and TRBJ2-1 for the parts outside the CDR3, the full variable domain is DVKVTQSSRYLVKRTGEKVFLECVQDMDHENMFWYRQDPGLGLRLIYFSYDVKMKEKGDIPEGYSVSREKKERFSLILESASTNQTSMYLCASSSGGGGYNEQFFGPGTRLTVL.

The chain employs TRBV20-1 and TRBJ2-5; 7 bases map to TRBD1. Losses at the gene ends were 3 bases for V and 2 bases for J; bases not matched to a gene: 9. Germline V lookup: CDR1 DFQATT, CDR2 SNEGSKA (reference sequence). CDR3 length: 15 amino acids. The CDR3 reads CSASGFGQVQETQYF. CDR3 in DNA: TGCAGTGCTAGCGGATTTGGACAGGTACAAGAGACCCAGTACTTC.

The chain couples TRBV4-2 to TRBJ1-1; D is possibly TRBD1 (6 bases). This CDR3 has 16 residues. Germline V CDR1 and CDR2: LGHNA, YNFKEQ. Deletions cut 5 bases from V and 1 base from J, with 17 bases between. In DNA form, the CDR3 reads TGTGCCAGCAGCGCCCGGACAGCATTAGAGAACACTGAAGCTTTCTTT. This codes for CASSARTALENTEAFF.